The clone carrying this TCR beta chain was observed once. The data stem from a study of blood T cell repertoires in COVID-19. Whole-study context: Sources were T cells, B-cell-depleted T cells, or PBMCs; the material itself was cDNA or gDNA.

The CDR3 length is 15 residues. The germline V gene encodes CDR1 MDHEN and CDR2 SYDVKM. The V end was cut by 6 bases, the J end by 6 bases, with 18 bases between. Here immunoSEQ multiplex PCR was the method, and the copy in TCRdb shows in-frame clones only, minus some. This table has around 36,000 clones, more than 70% appearing once. The V and J genes are TRBV28 and TRBJ1-5; D is unresolved. The origin of this receptor is a man aged 55-75 years with acute or convalescent COVID-19. Sequencing was performed on peripheral blood. CDR3 sequence reads: CASSLPEGLFQPQHF. CDR3 nucleotides: TGTGCCAGCAGCCTCCCCGAAGGACTGTTTCAGCCCCAGCATTTT.